These 2 T cell receptor beta chains share one sample of origin, sequenced in a study of T cells in Graves' hyperthyroidism and ophthalmopathy. The TCR beta CDR3 regions underwent amplification using RNA transcripts as the source. With the HTBI primer set, the TCR CDR3 went through a first round of RT-PCR. Each CDR3 protein gets one entry after TCRdb re-called the multiplex PCR reads with MiXCR. Here the sample spans a few hundred thousand distinct CDR3 sequences, 17% being singletons. Source material: blood. Every receptor here comes from a woman in her fifties or sixties with Graves' hyperthyroidism.

The rearrangement uses TRBV10-3 and TRBJ1-3; 7 nucleotides align to TRBD1. The germline V gene has CDR1 ENHRY and CDR2 SYGVKD. This CDR3 has 15 amino acids. The V segment lost 10 bases and the J segment 2 bases; nucleotides outside the gene matches: 11. CDR3 in amino acids: CATHDRVTTGNTIYF. The CDR3 DNA is TGTGCCACCCACGACAGGGTGACGACTGGAAACACCATATATTTT.

The chain recombines TRBV7-9 with TRBJ2-2, with TRBD2 matching over 9 bases. CDR1 is SEHNR, CDR2 FQNEAQ, per germline (reference sequence). Unmatched junction bases numbered 7, after V lost 1 base and J lost 7 bases. This CDR3 contains 16 residues. CDR3 coding DNA: TGTGCCAGCAGCTTAGTCGCTAGCGGGAATGTCGGGGAGCTGTTTTTT. As protein: CASSLVASGNVGELFF.